The TCR beta chain described here comes from a study of response to subunit inactivated influenza vaccine. Points from the study as a whole: Each seasonal flu vaccination may recruit only limited new T cells, authors suggested.

MiXCR, run by TCRdb on the RT-PCR reads, gives a single entry per CDR3 protein. The data hold around 540,000 distinct CDR3 sequences, with 12% observed a single time. This clonotype has a count of ten or more. Its antigen remains unidentified. This sequence was found in a man aged 50 or older who received an inactivated influenza vaccine. The sample consisted of PBMCs from blood, taken on the day of vaccination.

CDR3 amino acids: CASYRNDGGETQYF. The CDR3 DNA reads as TGCGCCAGCTATCGGAACGATGGGGGAGAGACCCAGTACTTC. The V gene is TRBV5-1, the J gene TRBJ2-5; the D call may be TRBD1 or TRBD2 (5 bases each). Germline CDR1 reads SGHRS; CDR2 reads YFSETQ. CDR3 length: 14 amino acids. The ends were cut back, 7 bases at V and 4 bases at J, with 17 bases in the middle.